What follows describes a single T cell receptor (beta chain). Its matching antigen is unknown. The data derive from a study of CD4 T cells in relation to SARS-CoV-2 and coronaviruses. Turning to the study itself: TCR beta CDR3s were sequenced after approximately 11-day antigen culture of PBMCs. Convalescent patients had median age 38.5 years, range about 21 to 75. Two subjects were Hispanic; patients were 8 males and a few females.

More than 7.5 x 10^4 naive or memory CD4+ cells were cultured with CEF peptides for more than nine days. Data came from immunoSEQ multiplex PCR; TCRdb stores just in-frame clones and leaves some out. The profile covers about 36,000 clones, with about 86% appearing a single time and 5.5% to 7% taken by the ten largest. CDR1 is LNHDA, CDR2 SQIVND, per germline (reference sequence). The CDR3 runs to 16 residues. With 2 bases clipped from V and 4 bases from J, the junction kept 6 bases outside the gene matches. This clonotype was sampled from an adult with COVID-19. This sequence joins TRBV19 and TRBJ2-2, with TRBD2 matching 8 bases. Sequences were obtained from naive CD4+ T cells from PBMCs, cultured in vitro. Subset: naive CD4+ T cells isolated by negative enrichment. CDR3 residues: CASSILAGGGTGELFF. The CDR3 region has the DNA TGTGCCAGTAGTATATTGGCGGGAGGAGGCACCGGGGAGCTGTTTTTT.